This T cell receptor beta chain was documented in a study of cytomegalovirus exposure and HLA in healthy donors. Study observations and caveats: It was reported that the classifier diagnosed cytomegalovirus status with high specificity and sensitivity in both the original and validation cohorts. Most CMV-associated TCR beta chains appeared HLA-restricted in a later analysis.

It was with 60 Vbeta and 13 Jbeta primers that the PCR ran. Clones were read by immunoSEQ multiplex PCR, and TCRdb kept only the in-frame ones, dropping some. Its table records 150,000 or so clones. Turning to this clone: Its antigen is not known.

The germline CDR1 and CDR2 sequences are LGHNA and YSLEER. V lost 2 bases and J lost 5; bases outside the gene matches: 10. This CDR3 spans 16 amino acids. The sequence was collected from a man between 18 and 29 years old in good health and CMV-seronegative. The source material was PBMCs. This chain uses TRBV4-3 with TRBJ2-7, with 9 bases identical to TRBD2. This CDR3 is CASSQNGGGRADEQYF. As DNA, the CDR3 is TGCGCCAGCAGCCAAAACGGGGGCGGGAGGGCGGACGAGCAGTACTTC.